A few counts support the clone carrying this T cell receptor beta chain. Some clones are missing from TCRdb's copy, which holds only in-frame ones; the method was immunoSEQ multiplex PCR. The sample holds 85,000 to 110,000 clones; about 86% are singletons and the top ten take approximately 3%. The entry originates in a study of T cell clones after liver transplantation. Background on the study: Patients counted as tolerant after at least one year off all immunosuppression, enzymes not exceeding twice normal.

Sequencing was performed on CD4+ T cells from blood, taken around 44 months after liver transplant. This TCR came from a human patient who received a liver transplant. Among the T cells, some may be from the graft donor.

CDR3 sequence (DNA): TGCAGCGTTAGCGGGAGTGGAGAGACCCAGTACTTC. Translation: CSVSGSGETQYF. The V and J genes are TRBV29-1 and TRBJ2-5; 8 bases line up with TRBD2. This CDR3 contains 12 residues. V shed 5 bases, J shed 4 bases, and the junction held 3 bases outside the gene matches. CDR1 and CDR2 from the germline V gene are SQVTM and ANQGSEA.